The 25 T cell receptor beta chains in this list originate from one sample, sequenced in a study of blood T cell repertoires in COVID-19. The table came from immunoSEQ multiplex PCR; TCRdb's copy has only in-frame clones and leaves some out. The repertoire has hundreds of thousands of clones, around nine tenths of them found once; the top ten carry roughly 1.3%. Sequencing was performed on peripheral blood. These receptors were obtained from a man aged 70-80 years with acute or convalescent COVID-19.

The chain joins TRBV27 to TRBJ2-5; TRBD1 matches 10 bases. The germline CDR1 and CDR2 sequences are MNHEY and SMNVEV (reference sequence). CDR3 length: 15 amino acids. The V segment lost 4 bases and the J segment 5 bases; nucleotides outside the gene matches: 7. CDR3 nucleotides: TGTGCCAGCAGTTCTGGGACAGGGGTGTCTGAGACCCAGTACTTC. Translation gives CASSSGTGVSETQYF.

CDR3 loop: CASSYGTGEIYEQYF. The CDR3 coding sequence is TGTGCCAGCAGCTATGGGACAGGGGAGATATACGAGCAGTACTTC. The rearrangement uses TRBV11-3 and TRBJ2-7; 10 positions match TRBD1. Unmatched junction bases numbered 7, after V lost 4 bases and J lost 4 bases. Per germline, CDR1 SGHNT and CDR2 YENEEA. The CDR3 loop spans 15 amino acids.

The chain couples TRBV5-1 to TRBJ2-5; D may be TRBD2 (7 bases). Between the trimmed V and J ends, which lost 0 bases and 5 bases, there was a span of 14 bases. The CDR3 has 15 amino acids. CDR1 SGHRS and CDR2 YFSETQ come from the germline V gene. CDR3 DNA sequence: TGCGCCAGCAGCTTGGCCGGGAGGAGGGGGGAGACCCAGTACTTC. Translation gives CASSLAGRRGETQYF.

V usage is TRBV2 and J usage is TRBJ1-5; TRBD1 matches 7 bases. This CDR3 is built from 14 residues. Trimming took 9 bases from V and 3 from J; bases not matched to a gene: 8. CDR1 is SNHLY, CDR2 FYNNEI, per germline. CDR3 DNA: TGTGCCAGTGGACCGGGACAGTTCAATCAGCCCCAGCATTTT. It specifies CASGPGQFNQPQHF.

The chain employs TRBV7-9 and TRBJ2-3, with 8 positions matching TRBD1. Losses at the gene ends were 4 bases for V and 3 bases for J; bases not matched to a gene: 9. This CDR3 has 16 residues. Germline CDR1 and CDR2: SEHNR and FQNEAQ (reference sequence). CDR3: CASSSPTGVGTDTQYF. The CDR3 DNA sequence: TGTGCCAGCAGCTCCCCGACAGGGGTTGGTACAGATACGCAGTATTTT.

The J gene is TRBJ2-2, the V gene TRBV7-2; D is perhaps TRBD2 (6 bases). Germline CDR1 SGHTA, CDR2 FQGNSA. V dropped 5 bases and J dropped 2 bases, with 9 bases sitting between them. CDR3 size: 14 residues. CDR3 sequence: CASSPGLNTGELFF. CDR3 nucleotides: TGTGCCAGCAGCCCGGGACTTAACACCGGGGAGCTGTTTTTT.

The CDR3: CSASRTGYTEAFF. CDR3 bases: TGCAGTGCTAGTAGAACAGGATACACTGAAGCTTTCTTT. The chain couples TRBV20-1 to TRBJ1-1; a weak D match, TRBD1 (5 bases). Trimming took 3 bases from V and 3 from J, leaving 11 bases between them. The germline CDR1 and CDR2 sequences are DFQATT and SNEGSKA (reference sequence). The CDR3 is 13 residues long.

V is TRBV12-3 or TRBV12-4 and J is TRBJ2-3; D is possibly TRBD1 (6 bases). The ends were cut back, 3 bases at V and 11 bases at J, with 15 bases in the middle. This CDR3 is 13 amino acids long. CDR3 DNA sequence: TGTGCCAGCAGTTTCAACGAGGGGGTTAGGCAGTATTTT. This codes for CASSFNEGVRQYF.

The chain combines TRBV19 with TRBJ2-1; 7 bases are shared with TRBD2. With V trimmed by 4 bases and J by 7 bases, 7 bases remained unmatched. The CDR3 length is 14 residues. Germline V CDR1 and CDR2: LNHDA, SQIVND (reference sequence). CDR3 nucleotide sequence: TGTGCCAGTAGTACCCCTAGCGGAGGGAATGAGCAGTTCTTC. Protein: CASSTPSGGNEQFF.

This clone was seen a single time. The J gene is TRBJ2-1, the V gene TRBV11-1; possibly TRBD2 for D (6 bases). CDR1 is SGHAT and CDR2 is FQDESV in the germline V gene (reference sequence). The V end lost 5 bases, the J end lost 3 bases, and 14 bases lay between the germline ends. The length of the CDR3 is 15 residues. For the CDR3, the DNA is TGTGCCAGCAGCCTAGGGACGGGGGACTACAATGAGCAGTTCTTC. It yields the protein CASSLGTGDYNEQFF. The full variable domain, rest sourced from reference TRBV11-1 and TRBJ2-1, is EAEVAQSPRYKITEKSQAVAFWCDPISGHATLYWYRQILGQGPELLVQFQDESVVDDSQLPKDRFSAERLKGVDSTLKIQPAELGDSAMYLCASSLGTGDYNEQFFGPGTRLTVL.

The chain combines TRBV5-4 with TRBJ2-3; D remains ambiguous. Per the germline V gene, CDR1 is SGHNT and CDR2 is YYREEE (reference sequence). The V gene lost 3 bases and the J gene lost 0 bases, with 11 bases spanning the gap. This CDR3 has 15 residues. The DNA of the CDR3 is TGTGCCAGCAGCTCACAAGTTTATAGCACAGATACGCAGTATTTT. Translated, it gives CASSSQVYSTDTQYF.

The rearrangement links TRBV19 to TRBJ2-5; 9 bases match TRBD1. V shed 3 bases, J shed 5 bases, and the junction held 7 bases outside the gene matches. CDR1 LNHDA and CDR2 SQIVND come from the germline V gene (reference sequence). This CDR3 spans 15 amino acids. The CDR3 nucleotides are TGTGCCAGTAGTATGTTACAGGGGGCTGGGGAGACCCAGTACTTC. Amino acids: CASSMLQGAGETQYF.

Comments on this clone: Other DNA sequences of this sample code for an identical CDR3. This chain uses TRBV24-1 with TRBJ2-5, with D perhaps TRBD1 (6 bases). V was clipped by 7 bases and J by 2 bases, with 10 bases between them. The CDR3 runs 13 residues. The germline CDR1 and CDR2 sequences are KGHDR and SFDVKD. CDR3 protein: CATRGRGQETQYF. In DNA, the CDR3 is TGTGCCACCAGGGGCAGGGGACAAGAGACCCAGTACTTC.

The chain has TRBV4-3 and TRBJ2-4; TRBD1 might be the D (6 bases). V lost 0 bases and J lost 1, with 10 bases in between. CDR1 is LGHNA, CDR2 YSLEER, per germline. CDR3 length equals 16 residues. The CDR3 DNA reads TGCGCCAGCAGCCAAGAAGGTACAGGGGCCAAAAACATTCAGTACTTC. Its protein product is CASSQEGTGAKNIQYF.

This chain uses TRBV7-2 with TRBJ2-1; 8 bases match TRBD1. The CDR3 length is 17 residues. CDR1 SGHTA and CDR2 FQGNSA come from the germline V gene. Germline trimming cut 5 bases from V and 0 bases from J; bases unmatched to any gene: 9. The CDR3 sequence: CASSPGTGLLSYNEQFF. The CDR3 coding sequence is TGTGCCAGCAGCCCGGGGACAGGACTACTCTCCTACAATGAGCAGTTCTTC.

The chain carries TRBV27 and TRBJ1-2, with D possibly matching TRBD1 (6 bases). V lost 6 bases to trimming and J lost 8 bases, with 16 bases between them. Germline V CDR1 and CDR2: MNHEY, SMNVEV (reference sequence). CDR3 length: 13 residues. The CDR3 spells CASRHSGGQGYTF. As DNA, the CDR3 is TGTGCCAGCAGACATAGCGGGGGGCAAGGCTACACCTTC.

The rearrangement links TRBV29-1 to TRBJ2-1; 11 bases are a match to TRBD1. The CDR3 has 14 amino acids. Unmatched junction bases numbered 6, after V lost 7 bases and J lost 4 bases. The germline gives CDR1 SQVTM, CDR2 ANQGSEA. CDR3 protein: CSARRDRGYNEQFF. In nucleotides, the CDR3 is TGCAGCGCGAGAAGGGACAGGGGGTACAATGAGCAGTTCTTC.

J is TRBJ1-4 and V is TRBV9, with 7 positions matching TRBD1. This CDR3 contains 16 residues. The J segment lost 7 bases and the V segment lost 3 bases, leaving 12 bases of the junction unmatched. Germline V lookup: CDR1 SGDLS, CDR2 YYNGEE. The CDR3 here is CASSATSGTAPEKLFF. The CDR3 region has the DNA TGTGCCAGCAGCGCCACCTCCGGGACAGCCCCTGAAAAACTGTTTTTT.

The gene calls are TRBV4-1 and TRBJ2-7; 11 positions agree with TRBD2. Germline values: CDR1 MGHRA, CDR2 YSYEKL. The ends lost 0 bases at V and 5 bases at J; junction bases unmatched: 3. The CDR3 is made up of 15 amino acids. CDR3 region: CASSQEGTSGNEQYF. The DNA for the CDR3 is TGCGCCAGCAGCCAAGAGGGGACTAGCGGAAACGAGCAGTACTTC.

This clone was observed once. The chain combines TRBV19 with TRBJ1-2; the D is unclear. The CDR3 has 15 residues. Germline CDR1 reads LNHDA; CDR2 reads SQIVND (reference sequence). V gave up 3 bases and J gave up 2 bases, with 13 bases separating them. This chain's CDR3 is CASSIFVATNYGYTF. The CDR3 bases are TGTGCCAGTAGTATCTTTGTGGCGACAAACTATGGCTACACCTTC.

This clone has only a few counts. This rearrangement joins TRBV5-6 to TRBJ2-5; unclear D gene. The germline V gene encodes CDR1 SGHDT and CDR2 YYEEEE. This CDR3 has 13 amino acids. V was trimmed by 2 bases and J by 3 bases, leaving 8 bases between them. The CDR3 here is CASSLGAEETQYF. The CDR3 region has the DNA TGTGCCAGCAGCTTAGGCGCGGAAGAGACCCAGTACTTC.

V usage is TRBV4-3 and J usage is TRBJ2-2, with 10 bases aligning to TRBD1. This CDR3 comprises 17 residues. In germline, CDR1 is LGHNA, CDR2 YSLEER. V shed 3 bases, J shed 0 bases, and the junction held 4 bases outside the gene matches. Written as DNA, the CDR3 is TGCGCCAGCAGCCAGGGGACAGGGGCCCCGAACACCGGGGAGCTGTTTTTT. As protein: CASSQGTGAPNTGELFF.

The gene calls are TRBV6-2 or TRBV6-3 and TRBJ2-1; tentative D call: TRBD1 (5 bases). V was shortened by 3 bases and J by 14 bases, with 14 bases between the two germline ends. The germline gives CDR1 MNHEY, CDR2 SVGEGT. The CDR3 length is 12 residues. The CDR3 sequence is CASSYPGQGEFF. As DNA, the CDR3 is TGTGCCAGCAGTTATCCCGGACAAGGGGAGTTCTTC.

In this sample, this clone turned up once. This chain joins TRBV7-3 and TRBJ2-1; no clear D. V was cut by 4 bases and J by 0 bases, with 19 bases left in between. CDR1 and CDR2 from the germline V gene are SGHTA and FQGTGA. This CDR3 has 18 amino acids. Here the CDR3 reads CASSSENYRMGSYNEQFF. For the CDR3, the DNA is TGTGCCAGCAGCTCAGAAAACTATCGCATGGGCTCCTACAATGAGCAGTTCTTC.

The chain joins TRBV28 to TRBJ2-1; D remains unclear. The CDR3 length is 13 residues. V was shortened by 6 bases and J by 2 bases, with 8 bases between the two germline ends. CDR1 and CDR2 from the germline V gene are MDHEN and SYDVKM. In nucleotides, the CDR3 is TGTGCCAGCAGGTCGCTACCCTACAATGAGCAGTTCTTC. It encodes CASRSLPYNEQFF.